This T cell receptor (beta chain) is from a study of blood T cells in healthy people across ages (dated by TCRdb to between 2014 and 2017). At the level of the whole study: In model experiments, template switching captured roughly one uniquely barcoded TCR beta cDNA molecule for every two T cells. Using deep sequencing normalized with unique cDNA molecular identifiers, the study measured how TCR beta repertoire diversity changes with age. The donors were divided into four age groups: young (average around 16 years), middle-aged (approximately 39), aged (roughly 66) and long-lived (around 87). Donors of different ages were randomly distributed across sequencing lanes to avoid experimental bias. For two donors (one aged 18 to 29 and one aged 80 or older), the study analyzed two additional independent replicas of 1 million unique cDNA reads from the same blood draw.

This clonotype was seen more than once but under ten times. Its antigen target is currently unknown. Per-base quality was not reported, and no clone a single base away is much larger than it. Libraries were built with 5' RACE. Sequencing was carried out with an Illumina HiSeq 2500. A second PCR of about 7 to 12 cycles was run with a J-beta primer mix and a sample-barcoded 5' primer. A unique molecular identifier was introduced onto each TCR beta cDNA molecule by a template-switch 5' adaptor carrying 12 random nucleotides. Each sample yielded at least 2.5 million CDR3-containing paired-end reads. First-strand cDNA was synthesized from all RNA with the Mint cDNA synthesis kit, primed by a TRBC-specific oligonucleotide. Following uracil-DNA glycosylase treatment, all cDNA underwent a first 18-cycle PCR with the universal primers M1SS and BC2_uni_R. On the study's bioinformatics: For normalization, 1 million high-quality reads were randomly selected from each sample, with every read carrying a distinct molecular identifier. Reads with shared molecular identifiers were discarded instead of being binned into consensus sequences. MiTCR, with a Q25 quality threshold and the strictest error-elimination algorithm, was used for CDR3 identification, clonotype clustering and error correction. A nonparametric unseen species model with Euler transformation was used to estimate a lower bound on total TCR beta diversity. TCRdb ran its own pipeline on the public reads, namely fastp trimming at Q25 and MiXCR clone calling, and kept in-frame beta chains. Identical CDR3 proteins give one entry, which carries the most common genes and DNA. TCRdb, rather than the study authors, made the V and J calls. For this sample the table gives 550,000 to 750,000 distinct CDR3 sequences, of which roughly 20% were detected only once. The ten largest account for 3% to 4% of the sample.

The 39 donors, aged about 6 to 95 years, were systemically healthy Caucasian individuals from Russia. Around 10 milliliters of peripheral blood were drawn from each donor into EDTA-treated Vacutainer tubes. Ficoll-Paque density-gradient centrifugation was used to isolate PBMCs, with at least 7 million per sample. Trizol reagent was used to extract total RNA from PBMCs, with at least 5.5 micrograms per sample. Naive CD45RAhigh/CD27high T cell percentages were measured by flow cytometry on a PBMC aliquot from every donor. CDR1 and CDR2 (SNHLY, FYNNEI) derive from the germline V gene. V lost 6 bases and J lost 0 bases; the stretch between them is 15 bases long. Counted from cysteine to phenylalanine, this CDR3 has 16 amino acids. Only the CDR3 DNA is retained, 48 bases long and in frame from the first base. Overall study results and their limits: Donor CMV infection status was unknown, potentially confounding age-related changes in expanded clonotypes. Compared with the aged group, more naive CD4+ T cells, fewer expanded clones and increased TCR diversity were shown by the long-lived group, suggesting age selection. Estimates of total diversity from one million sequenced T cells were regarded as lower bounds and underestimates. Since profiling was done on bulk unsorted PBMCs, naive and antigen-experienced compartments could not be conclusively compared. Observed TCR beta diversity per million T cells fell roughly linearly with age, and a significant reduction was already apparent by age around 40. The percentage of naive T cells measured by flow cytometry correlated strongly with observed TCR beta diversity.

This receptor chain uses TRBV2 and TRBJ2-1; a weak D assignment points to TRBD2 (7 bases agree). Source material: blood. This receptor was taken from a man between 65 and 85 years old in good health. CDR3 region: CASRKGGGASYNEQFF. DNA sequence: TGTGCCAGCAGAAAAGGGGGGGGAGCCTCCTACAATGAGCAGTTCTTC. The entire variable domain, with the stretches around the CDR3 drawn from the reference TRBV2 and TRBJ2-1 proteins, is EPEVTQTPSHQVTQMGQEVILRCVPISNHLYFYWYRQILGQKVEFLVSFYNNEISEKSEIFDDQFSVERPDGSNFTLKIRSTKLEDSAMYFCASRKGGGASYNEQFFGPGTRLTVL.